These T cell receptor beta chains were read from a single sample in a study of cytomegalovirus exposure and HLA in healthy donors. Clones were sequenced by immunoSEQ multiplex PCR, and TCRdb holds only the in-frame ones, with some missing. This table has 150,000 to 200,000 clones, approximately 82% appearing once. Sequencing used PBMCs. These receptors were taken from a young woman in good health and CMV-seronegative. CDR3s include the opening cysteine and the closing phenylalanine or tryptophan. The D gene is left open where the match is weak. Size values are once, few and many counts, or a class for expanded clones, and some rows have none.

v_gene	d_gene	j_gene	abundance	CDR3nt	CDR3aa
TRBV2	NA	TRBJ2-1	NA	TGTGCCAGCCTAGACAGGTGGGTTTGGAACAATGAGCAGTTCTTC	CASLDRWVWNNEQFF
TRBV15	TRBD1	TRBJ2-5	NA	TGTGCCACCAGCAGAGACCAAACAGGGGGGCAAGAGACCCAGTACTTC	CATSRDQTGGQETQYF
TRBV7-2	NA	TRBJ2-2	NA	TGTGCCAGCAGCTTAGCCACGAACACCGGGGAGCTGTTTTTT	CASSLATNTGELFF
TRBV29-1	TRBD2	TRBJ2-5	NA	TGCAGCGTTGAAGGCGAAGGGGCTAGCGGGCCCCAAGAGACCCAGTACTTC	CSVEGEGASGPQETQYF
TRBV15	TRBD1	TRBJ2-1	NA	TGTGCCACCAGCACCCCCTCCGGGACAGGCTCCAATGAGCAGTTCTTC	CATSTPSGTGSNEQFF
TRBV14	NA	TRBJ1-1	once	TGTGCCAGCAGCCAAGGGCATACTGAAGCTTTCTTT	CASSQGHTEAFF
TRBV27	NA	TRBJ1-4	few	TGTGCCAGCAGTTTCTTCCCCGACAGATCCGATGAAAAACTGTTTTTT	CASSFFPDRSDEKLFF
TRBV27	TRBD2	TRBJ2-1	once	TGTGCCAGCAGTTTGTTGGGGACTAGCGGGAGGCATGAGCAGTTCTTC	CASSLLGTSGRHEQFF
TRBV5-6	NA	TRBJ2-5	NA	TGTGCCAGCAGCTTGAGAGGACTTGAGACCCAGTACTTC	CASSLRGLETQYF
TRBV28	TRBD1	TRBJ2-7	NA	TGTGCCAGCAGTAGCCTATTGACAGGGGACCGACTATCGCCCACCTACGAGCAGTACTTC	CASSSLLTGDRLSPTYEQYF
TRBV4-3	TRBD1	TRBJ2-7	once	TGCGCCAGCAGCCAAGGGAGGACAGGGGACTCCTACGAGCAGTACTTC	CASSQGRTGDSYEQYF
TRBV9	NA	TRBJ1-1	NA	TGTGCTAGCAGCGTAGCGGGGGGGCGGCAGACCAACACTGAAGCTTTCTTT	CASSVAGGRQTNTEAFF
TRBV19	TRBD1	TRBJ1-1	once	TGTGCCAGTAGTATCGGGACAGGGGTCGCGAACACTGAAGCTTTCTTT	CASSIGTGVANTEAFF
TRBV15	NA	TRBJ1-4	NA	TGTGCCACCAGCCGAGCCGGGGCAACTAATGAAAAACTGTTTTTT	CATSRAGATNEKLFF
TRBV4-3	NA	TRBJ2-7	NA	TGCGCCAGCAGCCCGGCGGCTAGCTCCTACGAGCAGTACTTC	CASSPAASSYEQYF
TRBV4-1	NA	TRBJ2-3	NA	TGCGCCAGCAGCCAAGAATTGGAGAGAACAGATACGCAGTATTTT	CASSQELERTDTQYF
TRBV27	NA	TRBJ1-1	NA	TGTGCCAGCTCAGTTCGGGGGGAGGACACTGAAGCTTTCTTT	CASSVRGEDTEAFF
TRBV28	NA	TRBJ2-7	NA	TGTGCCAGCGTAGGGGGCTACGAGCAGTACTTC	CASVGGYEQYF
TRBV7-9	TRBD2	TRBJ2-1	NA	TGTGCCAGCAGCAGGACTAGCGGGAGGGCCTTGTACAATGAGCAGTTCTTC	CASSRTSGRALYNEQFF
TRBV7-2	NA	TRBJ1-3	NA	TGTGCCAGCAGCACGGGTCAACCTGGAAACACCATATATTTT	CASSTGQPGNTIYF
TRBV11-2	NA	TRBJ2-1	NA	TGTGCCAGCAGCTTAGATCAGGTGAACAATGAGCAGTTCTTC	CASSLDQVNNEQFF
TRBV9	NA	TRBJ1-5	NA	TGTGCCAGCAGCCCTCAGGACCGAGGGAATCAGCCCCAGCATTTT	CASSPQDRGNQPQHF
TRBV2	TRBD1	TRBJ2-5	NA	TGTGCCAGCAGGAGGGGGGACAGGGGACAAGAGACCCAGTACTTC	CASRRGDRGQETQYF
TRBV5-6	TRBD1	TRBJ1-2	NA	TGCGCCAGCAGAGGGACAGACTATGGCTACACCTTC	CASRGTDYGYTF
TRBV27	TRBD1	TRBJ2-6	NA	TGTGCCAGCAGTTTAAACCCTGACAGGGTCCACTCTGGGGCCAACGTCCTGACTTTC	CASSLNPDRVHSGANVLTF
TRBV6-5	NA	TRBJ2-1	NA	TGTGCCAGCAGCCGGGACAAGAGCTCCTACAATGAGCAGTTCTTC	CASSRDKSSYNEQFF
TRBV4-1	NA	TRBJ2-3	once	TGCGCCAGCAGCCTATCAGATACGCAGTATTTT	CASSLSDTQYF
TRBV29-1	TRBD1	TRBJ2-1	NA	TGCAGCGAATCAGGGGGCTCTGATGAGCAGTTCTTC	CSESGGSDEQFF
TRBV19	NA	TRBJ1-6	NA	TGTGCCAGTAGGGCGGCAGCCCCTTATAATTCACCCCTCCACTTT	CASRAAAPYNSPLHF
TRBV6-5	NA	TRBJ2-7	few	TGTGCCAGCAGTTACTCCTCAGGGGGGCCCTACGAGCAGTACTTC	CASSYSSGGPYEQYF
TRBV7-2	TRBD1	TRBJ2-7	NA	TGTGCCAGCAGCTTTGGACAGGGGGACTACGAGCAGTACTTC	CASSFGQGDYEQYF
TRBV2	NA	TRBJ2-3	NA	TGTGCCAGCAGTGAAGGTGCTAGCCCAGATACGCAGTATTTT	CASSEGASPDTQYF
TRBV6-5	NA	TRBJ2-1	once	TGTGCCAGCAGTTATCAGGAAGTCGACTCCTACAATGAGCAGTTCTTC	CASSYQEVDSYNEQFF
TRBV6-4	TRBD2	TRBJ2-1	few	TGTGCCAGCAGTGAAACTAGCGGGGGGCCCAATGAGCAGTTCTTC	CASSETSGGPNEQFF
TRBV5-6	NA	TRBJ2-5	NA	TGTGCCAGCAGCTTGGTAGAGGGGGCGGGGAGAGAGACCCAGTACTTC	CASSLVEGAGRETQYF
TRBV27	TRBD2	TRBJ2-1	NA	TGTGCCAGCAGTTTTCGGGGGGTTGGGTGGAATGAGCAGTTCTTC	CASSFRGVGWNEQFF
TRBV6-1	NA	TRBJ2-3	once	TGTGCCAGCAGTGAAGCGACGGGAGGCACAGATACGCAGTATTTT	CASSEATGGTDTQYF
TRBV5-8	TRBD1	TRBJ2-5	NA	TGTGCCAGCAGCTGGACAGGGCAAGAGACCCAGTACTTC	CASSWTGQETQYF
TRBV28	NA	TRBJ1-5	NA	TGTGCCAGCAGTTTATGGCGACGGCGAGGAAATCAGCCCCAGCATTTT	CASSLWRRRGNQPQHF
TRBV4-3	NA	TRBJ1-2	NA	TGCGCCAGCAGCCACCCAGGTGGGCTTGGCTACACCTTC	CASSHPGGLGYTF
TRBV28	TRBD1	TRBJ1-2	NA	TGTGCCAGCAGTTTAGACAGGGTCACCTATGGCTACACCTTC	CASSLDRVTYGYTF
TRBV6-5	NA	TRBJ2-1	NA	TGTGCCAGCAGTTACTCCGGGACTCCCTTAAATGAGCAGTTCTTC	CASSYSGTPLNEQFF
TRBV10-3	NA	TRBJ1-6	once	TGTGCCATCAACCAACAGGGACTAAGGGATTCACCCCTCCACTTT	CAINQQGLRDSPLHF
TRBV28	TRBD1	TRBJ2-7	NA	TGTGCCAGCAGTAGCGCCGGGACAGACTCCTACGAGCAGTACTTC	CASSSAGTDSYEQYF
TRBV7-2	NA	TRBJ2-3	NA	TGTGCCAGCAGCGTCGCAGGAACTAGCCCGCAGTATTTT	CASSVAGTSPQYF
TRBV11-2	TRBD1	TRBJ2-5	NA	TGTGCCAGCAGAAAAGTGACAGGGATATTTGAGACCCAGTACTTC	CASRKVTGIFETQYF
TRBV7-2	TRBD1	TRBJ1-1	once	TGTGCCAGCAGCTTAGGTCCCAAGACAGGGCTGAACACTGAAGCTTTCTTT	CASSLGPKTGLNTEAFF
TRBV27	NA	TRBJ1-1	NA	TGTGCCAGCAGGGGACGGCCTAGCGACACTGAAGCTTTCTTT	CASRGRPSDTEAFF
TRBV27	TRBD1	TRBJ1-4	NA	TGTGCCAGCAGTTTCTCGCGACAGGGTGGTGAAAAACTGTTTTTT	CASSFSRQGGEKLFF
TRBV13	NA	TRBJ2-6	NA	TGTGCCAGCAAATCTGGGGCCAACGGCCTGACTTTC	CASKSGANGLTF
TRBV18	NA	TRBJ2-1	NA	TGTGCCAGCTCAAAAAGACAGGAGGAGTTCTTC	CASSKRQEEFF
TRBV9	TRBD2	TRBJ2-1	NA	TGTGCCAGCAGCGTAGCAGCGGGAGGCTACAATGAGCAGTTCTTC	CASSVAAGGYNEQFF
TRBV30	NA	TRBJ1-5	NA	TGTGCCTGGAGTAGGGGTAGAGATCAGCCCCAGCATTTT	CAWSRGRDQPQHF